What follows is one T cell receptor (beta chain) and its context. The source of the sample is a study of blood T cell repertoires in COVID-19. Profiled with immunoSEQ multiplex PCR; TCRdb holds only in-frame clones, not every one. The data hold around 100,000 clones, with around 90% observed a single time. CDR3 length: 14 amino acids. V was clipped by 3 bases and J by 7 bases; unmatched bases: 8. Germline lookup yields CDR1 SGHDN and CDR2 FVKESK. V gene TRBV14 combines with J gene TRBJ1-2; 7 bases are shared with TRBD1. This sequence originates from a man aged 50 to 60 with acute or convalescent COVID-19. The sequenced sample was peripheral blood. CDR3: CASSHRYRGSGYTF. In nucleotides, the CDR3 is TGTGCCAGCAGCCATAGGTACAGGGGCTCTGGCTACACCTTC.